The 32 T cell receptor beta chains below all came from one sample that was sequenced in a study of blood T cell repertoires in COVID-19. Repertoires were generated with immunoSEQ multiplex PCR, while TCRdb's copy carries only in-frame clones and drops some. This table has 140,000 or so clones, about 85% appearing once. Sequenced: peripheral blood. The receptors here all came from a woman in her 70s with COVID-19, enrolled during active disease.

The rearrangement links TRBV4-1 to TRBJ1-4; D not resolved. This CDR3 comprises 13 residues. Looked up from germline, CDR1 is MGHRA and CDR2 is YSYEKL. V gave up 7 bases and J gave up 6 bases, with 12 bases separating them. The CDR3 loop reads CASTEGGDEKLFF. For the CDR3, the DNA is TGCGCCAGCACAGAGGGAGGAGATGAAAAACTGTTTTTT.

The rearrangement links TRBV5-6 to TRBJ1-2; D gene uncertain. The germline V and J ends were trimmed by 0 bases and 3 bases, with 12 bases remaining between them. The CDR3 consists of 15 residues. Germline V gene data show CDR1 as SGHDT and CDR2 as YYEEEE. The CDR3 coding sequence is TGTGCCAGCAGCTTGGCAGGCGGGAAGGACTATGGCTACACCTTC. Its protein product is CASSLAGGKDYGYTF.

V and J are TRBV6-6 and TRBJ1-6; D may be TRBD1 (6 bases). Germline V lookup: CDR1 MNHNY, CDR2 SVGAGI (reference sequence). The V and J ends lost 7 bases and 12 bases respectively, with 22 bases between them. The CDR3 contains 15 residues. This CDR3 is CASIPTGSVRGPLHF. In DNA, the CDR3 is TGTGCCAGCATTCCTACAGGGTCGGTTCGAGGACCCCTCCACTTT.

This chain uses TRBV25-1 with TRBJ2-2; 9 positions agree with TRBD1. Germline trimming cut 2 bases from V and 4 bases from J; bases unmatched to any gene: 2. The CDR3 totals 15 residues. Germline CDR1 and CDR2: MGHDK and SYGVNS. The CDR3 DNA reads as TGTGCCAGCAGTGAACGGACAGGGGCCACCGGGGAGCTGTTTTTT. The encoded protein is CASSERTGATGELFF.

In its sample, this clone was seen a few times. J is TRBJ1-5 and V is TRBV19; TRBD1 matches 7 bases. The ends lost 6 bases at V and 6 bases at J; junction bases unmatched: 8. Germline CDR1 LNHDA, CDR2 SQIVND (reference sequence). There are 14 residues in the CDR3. In nucleotides, the CDR3 is TGTGCCAGTAGCAGCCGGGACAGATTTCAGCCCCAGCATTTT. Translating it yields CASSSRDRFQPQHF.

This clone was picked up a small number of times. The chain uses TRBV5-4 and TRBJ1-2; D is undetermined. Trimming removed 0 bases from V and 4 bases from J, with 10 bases in between. This CDR3 spans 14 amino acids. Looked up from germline, CDR1 is SGHNT and CDR2 is YYREEE (reference sequence). DNA for the CDR3: TGTGCCAGCAGCTTGGCCGCAGACACCTATGGCTACACCTTC. The encoded protein is CASSLAADTYGYTF. Together with reference TRBV5-4 and TRBJ1-2, the CDR3 gives the full variable domain: ETGVTQSPTHLIKTRGQQVTLRCSSQSGHNTVSWYQQALGQGPQFIFQYYREEENGRGNFPPRFSGLQFPNYSSELNVNALELDDSALYLCASSLAADTYGYTFGSGTRLTVV.

The chain links TRBV6-5 to TRBJ1-4; D is possibly TRBD1 (5 bases). V shed 3 bases and J shed 7 bases, with 12 bases lying between them. CDR3 length: 14 amino acids. Germline V gives CDR1 MNHEY, CDR2 SVGAGI. CDR3 amino acids: CASSYGGDGEKLFF. CDR3 DNA sequence: TGTGCCAGCAGTTATGGAGGGGATGGTGAAAAACTGTTTTTT.

This clone was detected only once. The V call is TRBV14, the J call TRBJ1-2; no clear D. CDR1 and CDR2 from the germline V gene are SGHDN and FVKESK. The CDR3 totals 14 residues. The ends were cut back, 0 bases at V and 8 bases at J, with 13 bases in the middle. The CDR3, as DNA: TGTGCCAGCAGCCAAGAAGTTCGGGGAAGCGGCTACACCTTC. Amino acids: CASSQEVRGSGYTF.

The rearrangement uses TRBV5-1 and TRBJ1-2; unclear D gene. V was clipped by 4 bases and J by 1 base, with 17 bases between them. The germline CDR1 and CDR2 sequences are SGHRS and YFSETQ. The CDR3 runs 16 residues. This chain's CDR3 is CASSEHTDGINYGYTF. In nucleotides, the CDR3 is TGCGCCAGCAGCGAGCATACCGACGGGATTAACTATGGCTACACCTTC.

V gene TRBV28 combines with J gene TRBJ2-7; D perhaps matches TRBD2 (5 bases). With 4 bases removed from V and 6 bases from J, the gap between germline ends came to 10 bases. CDR1 and CDR2 from the germline V gene are MDHEN and SYDVKM. CDR3 length: 12 residues. CDR3 in DNA: TGTGCCAGCAGTTCTGAGCGGTTCGAGCAGTACTTC. Residues: CASSSERFEQYF.

The gene calls are TRBV19 and TRBJ1-5; 7 bases agree with TRBD1. In germline, CDR1 is LNHDA, CDR2 SQIVND (reference sequence). The V segment lost 8 bases and the J segment 2 bases; nucleotides outside the gene matches: 9. The CDR3 has 15 amino acids. The CDR3 DNA reads as TGTGCCAGTTCGCAGACAGGGAATGGCAATCAGCCCCAGCATTTT. Its translation is CASSQTGNGNQPQHF.

The gene calls are TRBV2 and TRBJ2-1; 10 positions match TRBD2. V lost 1 base to trimming and J lost 8 bases; unmatched junction nucleotides: 5. The CDR3 contains 15 residues. From germline, CDR1 is SNHLY and CDR2 FYNNEI. The CDR3 here is CASSEGLAGDDEQFF. The CDR3 DNA sequence: TGTGCCAGCAGTGAAGGGCTAGCGGGGGACGATGAGCAGTTCTTC.

The V gene is TRBV9, the J gene TRBJ2-5; 14 bases align to TRBD2. This CDR3 is 18 amino acids long. Trimming took 3 bases from V and 2 from J; bases not matched to a gene: 9. CDR1 is SGDLS and CDR2 is YYNGEE in the germline V gene. DNA for the CDR3: TGTGCCAGCAGCGCGCGACTAGCGGGGGGGCCGAGTCAAGAGACCCAGTACTTC. It encodes CASSARLAGGPSQETQYF.

V is TRBV5-4 and J is TRBJ1-3; the D gene is possibly TRBD1 (6 bases). The V and J ends lost 4 bases and 4 bases respectively, with 9 bases between them. Germline V gene lookup returns CDR1 SGHNT and CDR2 YYREEE (reference sequence). The CDR3 consists of 13 residues. The CDR3 here is CASSQQGGNTIYF. The CDR3 nucleotides are TGTGCCAGCAGCCAGCAGGGGGGAAACACCATATATTTT.

J is TRBJ1-6 and V is TRBV3-1 (or the pseudogene TRBV3-2); 7 bases agree with TRBD1. V lost 5 bases, J lost 1 base, and 5 bases stayed unmatched. CDR1 is LGHDT, CDR2 YNNKEL, per germline (reference sequence). This CDR3 contains 16 residues. The CDR3 loop reads CASSIRQGSYNSPLHF. The CDR3 DNA sequence: TGTGCCAGCAGCATCCGACAGGGATCCTATAATTCACCCCTCCACTTT.

The chain combines TRBV11-2 with TRBJ1-2, with a possible D match to TRBD1 (5 bases). V was shortened by 4 bases and J by 4 bases, with 10 bases between the two germline ends. The CDR3 extends over 13 amino acids. Germline CDR1 SGHAT, CDR2 FQNNGV. The CDR3 bases are TGTGCCAGCAGCTCCCCCAGGGTCTATGGCTACACCTTC. Residues: CASSSPRVYGYTF.

The chain couples TRBV19 to TRBJ1-1; D uncertain. The V and J ends lost 8 bases and 7 bases respectively, with 8 bases between them. CDR3 length: 10 amino acids. CDR1 and CDR2 (germline): LNHDA, SQIVND (reference sequence). The CDR3 sequence is CASRRGEAFF. The CDR3 DNA follows: TGTGCCAGTCGCCGGGGTGAAGCTTTCTTT.

The chain recombines TRBV28 with TRBJ1-5; no reliable D call. This CDR3 has 15 residues. V was trimmed by 4 bases and J by 0 bases, leaving 10 bases between them. CDR1 and CDR2 (germline): MDHEN, SYDVKM. The CDR3 sequence is CASSSGTYSNQPQHF. The CDR3 coding sequence is TGTGCCAGCAGTTCAGGTACCTATAGCAATCAGCCCCAGCATTTT.

The chain employs TRBV6-2 or TRBV6-3 and TRBJ1-1; D remains unclear. Trimming took 6 bases from V and 7 from J, leaving 9 bases between them. The germline gives CDR1 MNHEY, CDR2 SVGEGT. The CDR3 sequence is 11 residues long. The DNA of the CDR3 is TGTGCCAGCAGCCACACGATTGAAGCTTTCTTT. Protein sequence: CASSHTIEAFF.

The rearrangement links TRBV18 to TRBJ2-6; possible D gene TRBD2, 6 bases. Germline CDR1 is KGHSH and CDR2 is LQKENI. This CDR3 contains 16 residues. The V and J ends lost 3 bases and 7 bases respectively, with 16 bases between them. The CDR3 loop reads CASSPGRGLLANVLTF. CDR3 coding DNA: TGTGCCAGCTCACCCGGCCGGGGACTCTTAGCCAACGTCCTGACTTTC.

The gene calls are TRBV12-3 or TRBV12-4 and TRBJ2-5; D unresolved. The CDR3 runs 13 residues. V was cut by 1 base and J by 2 bases, with 5 bases left in between. The CDR3 loop is CASSLDSQETQYF. Written as DNA, the CDR3 is TGTGCCAGCAGTTTAGACAGTCAAGAGACCCAGTACTTC.

The rearrangement joins TRBV7-2 to TRBJ1-2, with 9 bases matching TRBD1. Unmatched junction bases numbered 8, after V lost 0 bases and J lost 0 bases. CDR1 is SGHTA, CDR2 FQGNSA, per germline. The CDR3 consists of 18 residues. CDR3 in amino acids: CASSLAPGQGNANYGYTF. CDR3 coding DNA: TGTGCCAGCAGCTTAGCCCCTGGACAGGGGAACGCTAACTATGGCTACACCTTC.

This chain joins TRBV5-6 and TRBJ1-2, with a weak D call TRBD1 (6 bases). CDR1 and CDR2 (germline): SGHDT, YYEEEE. The CDR3 runs 13 residues. The V gene lost 4 bases and the J gene lost 8 bases, with 15 bases spanning the gap. CDR3 sequence: CASSQTGLGGYTF. For the CDR3, the DNA is TGTGCCAGCAGCCAGACAGGTTTAGGGGGCTACACCTTC.

The CDR3 sequence is CATYQQGGGDTQYF. CDR3 DNA sequence: TGTGCCACCTATCAGCAGGGTGGTGGAGATACGCAGTATTTT. V and J are TRBV27 and TRBJ2-3, with D possibly matching TRBD1 (5 bases). V lost 10 bases, J lost 5 bases, and 19 bases lay in between. From germline, CDR1 is MNHEY and CDR2 SMNVEV (reference sequence). The CDR3 spans 14 residues.

The chain couples TRBV5-5 to TRBJ2-7, with TRBD1 matching over 8 bases. This CDR3 contains 16 residues. V lost 4 bases to trimming and J lost 1 base; unmatched junction nucleotides: 10. Germline CDR1 SGHKS, CDR2 YYEKEE (reference sequence). For the CDR3, the DNA is TGTGCCAGCAGCCCTAACGCCGGGACAGGATCCTACGAGCAGTACTTC. This codes for CASSPNAGTGSYEQYF.

The J gene is TRBJ1-2, the V gene TRBV27, with 11 bases that match TRBD1. The V gene end was trimmed by 2 bases and the J gene end by 4 bases; junction bases not matched to a gene: 6. The CDR3 covers 16 residues. Looked up from germline, CDR1 is MNHEY and CDR2 is SMNVEV (reference sequence). The CDR3 reads CASSLRTGGASYGYTF. As DNA, the CDR3 is TGTGCCAGCAGTTTAAGGACAGGGGGCGCGAGCTATGGCTACACCTTC.

This clone has just a few counts. The chain has TRBV28 and TRBJ1-2; possible D gene TRBD1, 6 bases. CDR1 and CDR2 from the germline V gene are MDHEN and SYDVKM. V lost 11 bases, J lost 6 bases, and 22 bases lay in between. CDR3 length: 14 residues. The CDR3 region is CAGRHPGDGNGYTF. The CDR3 DNA follows: TGTGCCGGCCGCCACCCAGGGGATGGGAATGGCTACACCTTC.

The J gene is TRBJ2-7, the V gene TRBV7-3; 8 positions agree with TRBD1. Germline CDR1 SGHTA, CDR2 FQGTGA. The CDR3 totals 15 residues. V was clipped by 5 bases and J by 5 bases; unmatched bases: 11. The CDR3 coding sequence is TGTGCCAGCAGCCGCTCTGACAGGGGTATCAACGAGCAGTACTTC. Translation: CASSRSDRGINEQYF.

This chain uses TRBV29-1 with TRBJ2-7; TRBD2 agrees at 7 bases. Per germline, CDR1 SQVTM and CDR2 ANQGSEA. Trimming took 3 bases from V and 3 from J; bases not matched to a gene: 5. The length of the CDR3 is 13 residues. The CDR3: CSVDGGTLYEQYF. For the CDR3, the DNA is TGCAGCGTTGACGGGGGGACTCTCTACGAGCAGTACTTC.

The J gene is TRBJ1-2, the V gene TRBV19, with 8 bases lining up with TRBD1. Germline V gene lookup returns CDR1 LNHDA and CDR2 SQIVND (reference sequence). V trimming: 4 bases; J trimming: 6 bases; junction bases outside the gene matches: 10. The CDR3 has 15 residues. CDR3 nucleotide sequence: TGTGCCAGTAGTAGAAACGACAGGGGATGGGATGGCTACACCTTC. This gives the protein CASSRNDRGWDGYTF.

V gene TRBV9 combines with J gene TRBJ2-5, with D maybe TRBD1 (5 bases). Deletions cut 0 bases from V and 7 bases from J, with 13 bases between. There are 14 residues in the CDR3. CDR1 SGDLS and CDR2 YYNGEE come from the germline V gene. The CDR3 protein is CASSVAPGKGTQYF. CDR3 coding DNA: TGTGCCAGCAGCGTAGCTCCAGGGAAGGGGACCCAGTACTTC.

This sequence joins TRBV19 and TRBJ2-7, with 11 bases identical to TRBD1. In germline, CDR1 is LNHDA, CDR2 SQIVND (reference sequence). Trimming removed 6 bases from V and 5 bases from J; junction bases left unmatched: 9. This CDR3 comprises 15 residues. For the CDR3, the DNA is TGTGCCAGTAGGCTCTCCGGGACAGGGGGTCACGAGCAGTACTTC. Protein sequence: CASRLSGTGGHEQYF.